This T cell receptor beta chain came from a study of Ad26.COV2.S vaccination and SARS-CoV-2 variants. Looking at the study overall: By the intramuscular route, Ad26.COV2.S was given once, or twice 56 days apart. Notes on the study in general: Using TCR breadth and depth analyses may have led to underestimated total T cell responses. It was found that vaccine and placebo recipients had similar non-spike TCR breadth. Spike-specific TCR breadth was greater in vaccine than placebo recipients.

Sample treatment: 15 to 20 received Ad26.COV2.S at low or high dose, single or two shots; roughly five received placebo; per-sample allocation not given. Sampling was performed 63 days after the first vaccine or placebo injection. The assay was immunoSEQ multiplex PCR, and TCRdb's table has in-frame clones only and misses some. The sample consists of hundreds of thousands of clones, more than 70% of them appearing once. From germline, CDR1 is LNHDA and CDR2 SQIVND (reference sequence). Trimming cost V 3 bases and J 5 bases, with 10 bases left between them. There are 14 residues in the CDR3. Details on this clone: The target antigen is unknown.

The chain links TRBV19 to TRBJ1-4; maybe TRBD1 (5 bases). The receptor was isolated from a person aged 18 to 59 who received the Ad26.COV2.S COVID-19 vaccine or a placebo. The source was peripheral blood, collected in a trial of Ad26.COV2.S vaccine versus placebo. The CDR3 loop is CASSIRVRNEKLFF. The CDR3 DNA reads as TGTGCCAGTAGTATCAGGGTCCGGAATGAAAAACTGTTTTTT.